These 9 T cell receptor beta chains originate from one sample sequenced in a study of cytomegalovirus exposure and HLA in healthy donors. Primers included in the PCR were 60 Vbeta and 13 Jbeta primers. Repertoires were generated with immunoSEQ multiplex PCR, while TCRdb's copy carries only in-frame clones and drops some. The table records about 110,000 clones, roughly 80% of them present only once. The material sequenced was PBMCs. The receptors were gathered from a man aged 25-40 years in good health and CMV-seronegative.

This clone was found a few times. The rearrangement uses TRBV6-5 and TRBJ1-5; tentative D call: TRBD1 (5 bases). CDR3 length equals 14 residues. The V end lost 10 bases, the J end lost 5 bases, and 18 bases lay between the germline ends. Germline loops: CDR1 MNHEY, CDR2 SVGAGI. The CDR3 coding sequence is TGTGCCACGAAGAGGCAGGGAGGGGATCAGCCCCAGCATTTT. Protein: CATKRQGGDQPQHF.

This chain links TRBV28 with TRBJ1-1; 12 bases agree with TRBD1. This CDR3 spans 14 amino acids. Germline V lookup: CDR1 MDHEN, CDR2 SYDVKM. Losses at the gene ends were 5 bases for V and 11 bases for J; bases not matched to a gene: 9. CDR3 DNA: TGTGCCAGCAGTCCCCCGGGACAGGGGGCCGTCGCTTTCTTT. Its translation is CASSPPGQGAVAFF.

This clone was seen a handful of times. The gene calls are TRBV2 and TRBJ1-6, with TRBD1 matching 8 bases. Germline CDR1 SNHLY, CDR2 FYNNEI. This CDR3 contains 16 residues. V gave up 6 bases and J gave up 0 bases; unmatched junction bases: 4. The CDR3 nucleotides are TGTGCCAGCAGGAGACAGGGGATCTCCTATAATTCACCCCTCCACTTT. Its protein is CASRRQGISYNSPLHF.

The chain carries TRBV5-1 and TRBJ2-1, with D possibly matching TRBD2 (6 bases). The ends were cut back, 0 bases at V and 0 bases at J, with 7 bases in the middle. The length of the CDR3 is 15 residues. Germline CDR1 is SGHRS and CDR2 is YFSETQ. Written as DNA, the CDR3 is TGCGCCAGCAGCTTGGGACTAGACTCCTACAATGAGCAGTTCTTC. Encoded protein: CASSLGLDSYNEQFF.

This clone occurred a few times. The CDR3 DNA reads TGCGCCAGCAGTGAGTCGGGGCAGCTATATAGCAATCAGCCCCAGCATTTT. This gives the protein CASSESGQLYSNQPQHF. The rearrangement joins TRBV10-1 to TRBJ1-5; perhaps TRBD1 as D (5 bases). Trimming cost V 0 bases and J 0 bases, with 12 bases left between them. This CDR3 has 17 amino acids. The germline gives CDR1 WNHNN, CDR2 SYGVQD (reference sequence).

The CDR3, as DNA: TGTGCCAGCACCCTGGGACAGGTAAATGAAGCTTTCTTT. Amino acid sequence: CASTLGQVNEAFF. The rearrangement uses TRBV28 and TRBJ1-1; TRBD1 matches at 8 bases. CDR3 length equals 13 residues. V shed 7 bases and J 7 bases; nucleotides not matched to a gene: 8. In germline, CDR1 is MDHEN, CDR2 SYDVKM.

There are a few counts of this clone. This chain uses TRBV4-1 with TRBJ1-6, with 8 bases matching TRBD1. From germline, CDR1 is MGHRA and CDR2 YSYEKL. V shed 0 bases and J 10 bases; nucleotides not matched to a gene: 8. The CDR3 extends over 16 amino acids. CDR3 nucleotide sequence: TGCGCCAGCAGCCAAGATCCTAGGACAGGGATATCACCCCTCCACTTT. This translates into CASSQDPRTGISPLHF.

Details on this clone: The same CDR3 can be traced to other DNA sequences in this sample. The CDR3 reads CSVDRNTEAFF. The DNA of the CDR3 is TGCAGCGTTGACCGTAACACTGAAGCTTTCTTT. This rearrangement joins TRBV29-1 to TRBJ1-1; D is ambiguous. Germline lookup yields CDR1 SQVTM and CDR2 ANQGSEA. Deletions cut 3 bases from V and 2 bases from J, with 4 bases between. This CDR3 has 11 residues. Full variable domain (remainder filled in from reference TRBV29-1 and TRBJ1-1): SAVISQKPSRDICQRGTSLTIQCQVDSQVTMMFWYRQQPGQSLTLIATANQGSEATYESGFVIDKFPISRPNLTFSTLTVSNMSPEDSSIYLCSVDRNTEAFFGQGTRLTVV.

CDR3 coding DNA: TGCGCCAGCAGCCAAGAGGCCAGCGGGAGGCTCTATGAGCAGTTCTTC. It specifies CASSQEASGRLYEQFF. V and J are TRBV4-1 and TRBJ2-1, with 9 bases identical to TRBD2. Germline CDR1 and CDR2: MGHRA and YSYEKL. The CDR3 runs to 16 residues. V dropped 0 bases and J dropped 8; count of bases not matched to a gene: 8.